These T cell receptor beta chains were read from a single sample in a study of blood T cell repertoires in COVID-19. Some clones are missing from TCRdb's copy, which holds only in-frame ones; the method was immunoSEQ multiplex PCR. This sample carries around 200,000 clones, roughly 86% of them seen once, and the ten largest clones take 5.6%. Source material: PBMCs or T cells enriched from blood (not recorded which). These receptors all stem from a man aged 35-49 years with acute COVID-19. The conserved cysteine and the conserved F or W are not part of the CDR3 here. The D gene is left open where the match is weak. The size of a clone is reported for some rows only, either as once, few or many, or as a class for expanded clones.

NA	TRBV27	11	NA	TRBJ1-1	ASVGQGETEAF
NA	TRBV5-1	12	few	TRBJ1-1	ASSALPVNTEAF
NA	TRBV5-1	13	NA	TRBJ2-3	ASSESPANTDTQY
TRBD1	TRBV5-6	11	NA	TRBJ2-7	ASSYGQDYEQY
NA	TRBV30	13	NA	TRBJ1-6	AWSVRGFLNSPLH
NA	TRBV28	13	NA	TRBJ2-7	ASSFGGGFSYEQY
NA	TRBV6-6	12	NA	TRBJ2-1	ASILRGSYNEQF
NA	TRBV6-5	13	NA	TRBJ1-6	ASSSQQGARSPLH
NA	TRBV7-2	16	NA	TRBJ2-4	ASSPWGRSAGRNNIQY
TRBD1	TRBV27	13	NA	TRBJ1-6	ASSKPGTDNSPLH
NA	TRBV30	12	NA	TRBJ1-1	AWRVKQVNTEAF
TRBD1	TRBV19	13	NA	TRBJ2-7	ASSTFWTGVYEQY
NA	TRBV6-5	9	once	TRBJ2-1	ASSHNNEQF
NA	TRBV9	10	many	TRBJ2-2	ASTSGAGELF
TRBD2	TRBV28	12	NA	TRBJ2-4	ASNSAGTSGRGN
NA	TRBV11-2	15	NA	TRBJ1-3	ASSRPQGPSSGNTIY
TRBD1	TRBV6-5	14	many	TRBJ1-6	ASSYSGQGAHSPLH
NA	TRBV19	11	NA	TRBJ1-2	ASHNSGIDGYT
TRBD1	TRBV29-1	13	NA	TRBJ2-7	SVVVWDRGSYEQY
TRBD1	TRBV2	12	NA	TRBJ1-2	ASRPQGANYGYT
TRBD2	TRBV7-9	12	NA	TRBJ2-4	ASSLGLTKNIQY
TRBD2	TRBV18	14	NA	TRBJ2-2	ASSPRSMTSSGELF
TRBD2	TRBV10-3	13	NA	TRBJ2-7	AISGLAGGGGEQY
NA	TRBV9	12	NA	TRBJ1-1	ASSRRRETAEAF
TRBD1	TRBV30	13	NA	TRBJ2-1	AWSTRDRGFNEQF